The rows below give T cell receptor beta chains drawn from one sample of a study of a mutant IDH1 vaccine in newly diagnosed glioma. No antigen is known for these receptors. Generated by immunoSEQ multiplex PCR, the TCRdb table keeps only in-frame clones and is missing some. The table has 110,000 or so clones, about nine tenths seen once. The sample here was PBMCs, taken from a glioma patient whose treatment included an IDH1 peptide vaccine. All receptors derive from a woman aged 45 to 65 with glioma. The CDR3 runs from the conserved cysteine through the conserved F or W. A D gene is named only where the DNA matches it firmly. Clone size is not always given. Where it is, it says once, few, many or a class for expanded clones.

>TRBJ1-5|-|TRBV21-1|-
TGTGCCAGCAGCAAAGTAAAAGGGCCAACCCAGCCCCAGCATTTT
CASSKVKGPTQPQHF
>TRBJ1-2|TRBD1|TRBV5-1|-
TGCGCCAGCAGCCAGGACAGGGTAAATGGCTACACCTTC
CASSQDRVNGYTF
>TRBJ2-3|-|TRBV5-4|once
TGTGCCACTCGGGGGCGGGAGAGGGAGGATACGCAGTATTTT
CATRGREREDTQYF
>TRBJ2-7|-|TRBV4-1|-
TGCGCCAGCAGCCCCCTCGGGATAGCGACTTCCTACGAGCAGTACTTC
CASSPLGIATSYEQYF
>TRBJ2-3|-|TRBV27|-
TGTGCCAGCAGTTTAACGTGGAGTCGCACAGATACGCAGTATTTT
CASSLTWSRTDTQYF
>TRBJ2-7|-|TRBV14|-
TGTGCCAGCAGCCAAGATTCGAGCAGGGTTAGCGAGCAGTACTTC
CASSQDSSRVSEQYF
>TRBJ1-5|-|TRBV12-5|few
TGTGCTAGTGGTTTGGTCGATCAGCCCCAGCATTTT
CASGLVDQPQHF
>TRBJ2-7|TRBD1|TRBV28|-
TGTGCCAGCAAGGAGACAGGGGGCGACTACGAGCAGTACTTC
CASKETGGDYEQYF
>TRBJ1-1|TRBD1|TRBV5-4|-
TGTGCCAGCAGCTTGGGGGGGACAGGGGAAGCTTTCTTT
CASSLGGTGEAFF
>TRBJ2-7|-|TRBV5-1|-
TGCGCCAGCAGCTTGGCCCTCCTGATTGACCCCTCCTACGAGCAGTACTTC
CASSLALLIDPSYEQYF
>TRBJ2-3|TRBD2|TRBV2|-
TGTGCCAGCAAGGGACTAGCGGGACGCACAGATACGCAGTATTTT
CASKGLAGRTDTQYF
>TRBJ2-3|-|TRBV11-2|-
TGTGCCAGCAGCTTAACGGCCAGGGCGACAGATACGCAGTATTTT
CASSLTARATDTQYF
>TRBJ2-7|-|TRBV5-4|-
TGTGCCAGCAGCTTGGCCGGGGCAGGGAGCTCCTACGAGCAGTACTTC
CASSLAGAGSSYEQYF
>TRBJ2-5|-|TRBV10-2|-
TGCGCCACCTTCCCCGTCGAGGGTTTAACTCAAGAGACCCAGTACTTC
CATFPVEGLTQETQYF
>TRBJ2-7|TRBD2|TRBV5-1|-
TGCGCCAGCAGCCCCCGGACTAGCGGGAGGGGATGGTCCTACGAGCAGTACTTC
CASSPRTSGRGWSYEQYF
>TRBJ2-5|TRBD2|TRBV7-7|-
TGTGCTAGCAGCCCCCATGGACTAGCGGGACAATTGCAAGAGACCCAGTACTTC
CASSPHGLAGQLQETQYF
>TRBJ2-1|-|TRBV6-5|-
TGTGCCAGCAGTACCCGGATCGGCCTTTTGTTGTTCTTC
CASSTRIGLLLFF
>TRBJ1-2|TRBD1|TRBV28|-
TGTGCCAGCAGGGGAGAATGGGACAGGGATAACTATGGCTACACCTTC
CASRGEWDRDNYGYTF
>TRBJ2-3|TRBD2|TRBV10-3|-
TGTGCCACCGCGGGGGGGGATACGCAGTATTTT
CATAGGDTQYF
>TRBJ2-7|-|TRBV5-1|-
TGCGCCAGCAGCTCCGGGACGGGAGCCTACGAGCAGTACTTC
CASSSGTGAYEQYF
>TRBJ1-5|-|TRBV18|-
TGTGCCAGCTCACCCGCGACGGGACATAGCAATCAGCCCCAGCATTTT
CASSPATGHSNQPQHF
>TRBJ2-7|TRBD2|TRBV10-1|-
TGCGCCAGCAGCCAGAGGACTAGCGGGGCTCCCTACGAGCAGTACTTC
CASSQRTSGAPYEQYF
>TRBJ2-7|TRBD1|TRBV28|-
TGTGCCAGCAGTTTATCGACGGGACAGGGGCCTGCGCTGCACTTC
CASSLSTGQGPALHF
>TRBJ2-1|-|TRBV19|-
TGTGCCAGTAGTCCTCGCGGGCGGGACAATGAGCAGTTCTTC
CASSPRGRDNEQFF
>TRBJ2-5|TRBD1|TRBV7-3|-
TGTGCCAGCAGCGAGCAACAGGGGGCTGGAGAGACCCAGTACTTC
CASSEQQGAGETQYF
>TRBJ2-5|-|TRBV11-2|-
TGTGCCAGCAGCTTACATCTAGAAGAGACCCAGTACTTC
CASSLHLEETQYF
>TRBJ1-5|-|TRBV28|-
TGTGCCAGCAGTTTATTGGTTGGGGGCGAGGGCAATCAGCCCCAGCATTTT
CASSLLVGGEGNQPQHF
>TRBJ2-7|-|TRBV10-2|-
TGCGCCAGCAGTGAGGGGGAGCAGTACTTC
CASSEGEQYF
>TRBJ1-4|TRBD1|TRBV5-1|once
TGCGCCAGCAGCCTACAGGGGGGTAGTGAAAAACTGTTTTTT
CASSLQGGSEKLFF
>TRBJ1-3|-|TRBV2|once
TGTGCCAGCAGTGAAGCGCTTCAGTCCTTTAACACGGGTGGAAACACCATATATTTT
CASSEALQSFNTGGNTIYF